A single TCR beta chain is shown here with its context. The antigen remains undetermined. The CDR3 extends over 15 amino acids. CDR1 is LNHDA, CDR2 SQIVND, per germline (reference sequence). The V gene lost 11 bases and the J gene lost 1 base, with 17 bases spanning the gap. A multiplex PCR was run with 60 Vbeta primers and 13 Jbeta primers. The data were produced by immunoSEQ multiplex PCR, yet TCRdb's version contains in-frame clones alone and is incomplete. This table holds 40,000 or so clones. This record comes from a study of cytomegalovirus exposure and HLA in healthy donors. General study points: HLA restriction was apparent for most CMV-associated TCR beta chains in a later analysis. TCR beta chains numbering more than 150 were designated cytomegalovirus-associated. A few chains linked to CMV were shown in vitro to be specific for CMV antigens.

The rearrangement joins TRBV19 to TRBJ2-2; D uncertain. The source is a male donor in good health and CMV-seronegative. The sample comprised PBMCs. The CDR3 region is CACNPRIWNTGELFF. The CDR3 DNA is TGTGCCTGCAACCCTAGGATTTGGAACACCGGGGAGCTGTTTTTT. Looking up the rest from reference TRBV19 and TRBJ2-2 gives the full variable domain: DGGITQSPKYLFRKEGQNVTLSCEQNLNHDAMYWYRQDPGQGLRLIYYSQIVNDFQKGDIAEGYSVSREKKESFPLTVTSAQKNPTAFYLCACNPRIWNTGELFFGEGSRLTVL.